Below are 8 T cell receptor beta chains sequenced from a single sample in a study of OX40 agonist ivuxolimab in advanced cancers. Libraries were built with the immunoSEQ multiplex PCR assay. The clones in this table, taken by TCRdb from immuneACCESS, are in-frame only. Not every clone is retained; where verified, under half of the shortfall comes from an unresolved V gene, and the cause of the rest is unknown. The sample table lists about 74,000 clones, approximately 88% of them with a count of one. Of the sample, about 2.1% is held by the ten largest clones. Sequencing used CD4+ or CD8+ T cells sorted from blood, obtained in a trial of the OX40 agonist ivuxolimab. Receptors originate from an adult with an advanced solid tumor such as melanoma, head and neck, liver or kidney cancer.

The chain employs TRBV4-3 and TRBJ1-1, with 9 bases aligning to TRBD1. Germline V gene sequence: CDR1 LGHNA, CDR2 YSLEER. CDR3 size: 16 residues. Trimming at V came to 3 bases and at J to 6 bases, leaving 11 bases not matched to a gene. The DNA for the CDR3 is TGCGCCAGCAGCCAGGCAACCACAGGGGGCACGGCTGAAGCTTTCTTT. Residues: CASSQATTGGTAEAFF.

This clone was observed a single time. This rearrangement joins TRBV7-2 to TRBJ1-1; 11 nucleotides line up with TRBD1. This CDR3 spans 15 amino acids. J lost 3 bases, V lost 5 bases, and 5 bases had no gene match. Germline assignment: CDR1 SGHTA and CDR2 FQGNSA. As DNA, the CDR3 is TGTGCCAGCAGCGAGGACAGGGGGCCGGACACTGAAGCTTTCTTT. Protein product: CASSEDRGPDTEAFF. The whole variable domain, remainder taken from reference TRBV7-2 and TRBJ1-1, is GAGVSQSPSNKVTEKGKDVELRCDPISGHTALYWYRQSLGQGLEFLIYFQGNSAPDKSGLPSDRFSAERTGGSVSTLTIQRTQQEDSAVYLCASSEDRGPDTEAFFGQGTRLTVV.

The rearrangement joins TRBV7-9 to TRBJ1-2, with 8 positions matching TRBD1. This CDR3 has 14 amino acids. Germline-derived CDR1 and CDR2 are SEHNR and FQNEAQ (reference sequence). V lost 4 bases and J lost 4; bases outside the gene matches: 5. DNA for the CDR3: TGTGCCAGCAGCTCCGACAGGGGCGGCTATGGCTACACCTTC. Its translation: CASSSDRGGYGYTF.

This sequence joins TRBV7-2 and TRBJ2-3; maybe TRBD2 (6 bases). Germline CDR1 and CDR2: SGHTA and FQGNSA. This CDR3 contains 16 residues. V was pared by 1 base and J by 4 bases, with 15 bases between. The CDR3 DNA follows: TGTGCCAGCAGCTTAGGGGGAACGGGGGAGGCAGATACGCAGTATTTT. As protein: CASSLGGTGEADTQYF. The variable domain in full, with the rest retrieved from reference TRBV7-2 and TRBJ2-3, is GAGVSQSPSNKVTEKGKDVELRCDPISGHTALYWYRQSLGQGLEFLIYFQGNSAPDKSGLPSDRFSAERTGGSVSTLTIQRTQQEDSAVYLCASSLGGTGEADTQYFGPGTRLTVL.

In this sample, this clone turned up a few times. The chain links TRBV2 to TRBJ1-5, with 9 bases that match TRBD1. There are 13 residues in the CDR3. The V and J ends lost 9 bases and 9 bases, in that order; junction bases with no gene match: 9. The germline V gene encodes CDR1 SNHLY and CDR2 FYNNEI. CDR3 region: CASTGQGSMPQHF. The CDR3 DNA reads as TGTGCCAGTACCGGACAGGGGTCTATGCCCCAGCATTTT.

CDR3 amino acids: CAIIGTEGKLFF. The DNA for the CDR3 is TGCGCCATCATCGGGACGGAGGGAAAACTGTTTTTT. The V call is TRBV10-1, the J call TRBJ1-4; the D gene is possibly TRBD1 (5 bases). Trimming stripped 10 bases from V and 10 bases from J, with 16 bases between. CDR1 is WNHNN and CDR2 is SYGVQD in the germline V gene (reference sequence). The CDR3 is 12 amino acids.

The CDR3 region is CASSLSQGALNTGELFF. CDR3 in DNA: TGTGCCAGCTCACTTAGTCAGGGGGCCCTGAACACCGGGGAGCTGTTTTTT. The gene calls are TRBV18 and TRBJ2-2; 8 nucleotides line up with TRBD1. Trimming took 4 bases from V and 1 from J; bases not matched to a gene: 8. The CDR3 totals 17 residues. The V gene's germline CDR1 is KGHSH and CDR2 LQKENI.

The V and J genes are TRBV28 and TRBJ2-7; D unresolved. This CDR3 is 11 amino acids long. CDR1 and CDR2 (germline): MDHEN, SYDVKM. V was cut by 2 bases and J by 6 bases, with 5 bases left in between. CDR3 nucleotides: TGTGCCAGCAGTTTAACGCGCGAGCAGTACTTC. Translating gives CASSLTREQYF.